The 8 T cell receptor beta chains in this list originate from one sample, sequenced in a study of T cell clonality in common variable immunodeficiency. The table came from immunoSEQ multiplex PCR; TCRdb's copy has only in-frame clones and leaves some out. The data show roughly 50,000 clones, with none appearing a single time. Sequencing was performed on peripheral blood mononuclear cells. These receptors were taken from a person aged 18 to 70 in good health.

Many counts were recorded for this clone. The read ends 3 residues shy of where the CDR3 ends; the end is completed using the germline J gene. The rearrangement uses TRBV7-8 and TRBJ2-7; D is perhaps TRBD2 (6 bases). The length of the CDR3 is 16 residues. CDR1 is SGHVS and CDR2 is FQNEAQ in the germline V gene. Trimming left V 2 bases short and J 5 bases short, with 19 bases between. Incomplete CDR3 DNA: TGTGCCAGCAGCTTAAGGTCCGCTAGCGATCGAAACGAG. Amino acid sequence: CASSLRSASDRNE. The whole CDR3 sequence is CASSLRSASDRNEQYF.

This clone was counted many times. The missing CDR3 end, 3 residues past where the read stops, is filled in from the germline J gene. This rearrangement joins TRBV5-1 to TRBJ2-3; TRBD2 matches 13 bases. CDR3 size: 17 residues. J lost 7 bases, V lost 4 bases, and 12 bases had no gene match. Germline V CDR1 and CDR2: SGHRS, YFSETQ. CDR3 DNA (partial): TGCGCCAGCAGCGCCAGGGGGGGACTAGCGGGATTGTATACG. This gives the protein CASSARGGLAGLYT. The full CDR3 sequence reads CASSARGGLAGLYTQYF.

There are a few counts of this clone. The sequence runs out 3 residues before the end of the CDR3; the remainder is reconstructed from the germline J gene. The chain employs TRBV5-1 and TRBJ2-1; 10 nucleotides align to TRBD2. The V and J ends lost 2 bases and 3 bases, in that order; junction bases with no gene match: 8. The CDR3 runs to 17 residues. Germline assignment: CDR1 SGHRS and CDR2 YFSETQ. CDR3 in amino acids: CASSLAGGPGGYNEQFF. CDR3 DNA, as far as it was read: TGCGCCAGCAGCTTAGCGGGAGGGCCCGGCGGCTACAATGAG. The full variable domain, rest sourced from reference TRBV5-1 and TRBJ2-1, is KAGVTQTPRYLIKTRGQQVTLSCSPISGHRSVSWYQQTPGQGLQFLFEYFSETQRNKGNFPGRFSGRQFSNSRSEMNVSTLELGDSALYLCASSLAGGPGGYNEQFFGPGTRLTVL.

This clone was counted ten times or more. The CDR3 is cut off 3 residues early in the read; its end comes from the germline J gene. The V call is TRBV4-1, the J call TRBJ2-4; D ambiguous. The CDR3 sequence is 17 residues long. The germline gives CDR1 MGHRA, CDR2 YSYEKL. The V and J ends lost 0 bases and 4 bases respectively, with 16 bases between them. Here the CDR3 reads CASSQDRALAVKNIQYF. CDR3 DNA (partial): TGCGCCAGCAGCCAAGATAGGGCTTTGGCAGTTAAAAACATT.

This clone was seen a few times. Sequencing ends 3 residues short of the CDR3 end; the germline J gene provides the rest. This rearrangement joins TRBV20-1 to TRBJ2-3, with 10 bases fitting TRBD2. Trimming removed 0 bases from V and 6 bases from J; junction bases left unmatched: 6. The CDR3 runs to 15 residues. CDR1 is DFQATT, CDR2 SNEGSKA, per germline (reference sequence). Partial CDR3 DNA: TGCAGTGCTAGAGATCTAGCGGGAGTGCCGGATACG. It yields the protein CSARDLAGVPDT. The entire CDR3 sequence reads CSARDLAGVPDTQYF.

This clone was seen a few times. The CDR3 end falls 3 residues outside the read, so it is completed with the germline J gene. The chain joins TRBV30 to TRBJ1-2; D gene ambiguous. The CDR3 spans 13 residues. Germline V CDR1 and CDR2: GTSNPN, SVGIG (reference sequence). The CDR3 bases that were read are TGTGCCTGGAGTGCACGACTGGACTCCGAC. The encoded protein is CAWSARLDSD. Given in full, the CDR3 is CAWSARLDSDYTF.

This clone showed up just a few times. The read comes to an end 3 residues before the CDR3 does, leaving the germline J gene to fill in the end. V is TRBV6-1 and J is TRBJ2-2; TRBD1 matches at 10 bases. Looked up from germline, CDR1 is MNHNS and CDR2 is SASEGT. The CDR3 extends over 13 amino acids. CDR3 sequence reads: CASSATGGEKLFF. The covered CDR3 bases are TGTGCCAGCAGTGCGACAGGGGGCGAAAAG.

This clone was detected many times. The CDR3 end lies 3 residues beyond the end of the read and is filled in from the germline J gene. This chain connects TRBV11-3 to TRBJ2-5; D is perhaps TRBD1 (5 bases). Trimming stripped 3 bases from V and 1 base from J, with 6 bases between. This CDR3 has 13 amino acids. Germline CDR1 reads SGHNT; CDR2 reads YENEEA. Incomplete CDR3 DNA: TGTGCCAGCAGCTTCCAGGGCCAAGAGACC. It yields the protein CASSFQGQET. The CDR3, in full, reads CASSFQGQETQYF. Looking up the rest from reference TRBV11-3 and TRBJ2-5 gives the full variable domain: EAGVVQSPRYKIIEKKQPVAFWCNPISGHNTLYWYLQNLGQGPELLIRYENEEAVDDSQLPKDRFSAERLKGVDSTLKIQPAELGDSAVYLCASSFQGQETQYFGPGTRLLVL.